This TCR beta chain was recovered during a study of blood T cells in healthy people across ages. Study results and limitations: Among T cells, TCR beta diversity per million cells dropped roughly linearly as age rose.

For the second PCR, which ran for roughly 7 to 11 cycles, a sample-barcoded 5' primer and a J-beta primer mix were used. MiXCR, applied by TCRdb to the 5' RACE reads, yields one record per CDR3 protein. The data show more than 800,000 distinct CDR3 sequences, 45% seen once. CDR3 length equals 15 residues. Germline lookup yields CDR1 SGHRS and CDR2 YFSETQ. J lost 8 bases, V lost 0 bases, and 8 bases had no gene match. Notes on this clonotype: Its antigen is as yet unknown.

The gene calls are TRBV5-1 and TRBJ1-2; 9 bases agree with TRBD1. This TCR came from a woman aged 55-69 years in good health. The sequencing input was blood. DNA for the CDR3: TGCGCCAGCAGCTTGGCCGATTGGACAGGGGACGGCTACACCTTC. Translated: CASSLADWTGDGYTF.